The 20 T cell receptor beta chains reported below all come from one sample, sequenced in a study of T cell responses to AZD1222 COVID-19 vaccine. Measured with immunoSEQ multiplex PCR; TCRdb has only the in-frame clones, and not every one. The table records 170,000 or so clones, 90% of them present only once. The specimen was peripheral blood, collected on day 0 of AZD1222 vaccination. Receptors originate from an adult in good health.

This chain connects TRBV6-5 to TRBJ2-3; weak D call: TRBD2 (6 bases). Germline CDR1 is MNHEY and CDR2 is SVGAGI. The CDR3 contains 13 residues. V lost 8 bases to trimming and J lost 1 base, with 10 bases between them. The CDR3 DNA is TGTGCCAGCGGGCCGGGGGGCACAGATACGCAGTATTTT. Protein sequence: CASGPGGTDTQYF.

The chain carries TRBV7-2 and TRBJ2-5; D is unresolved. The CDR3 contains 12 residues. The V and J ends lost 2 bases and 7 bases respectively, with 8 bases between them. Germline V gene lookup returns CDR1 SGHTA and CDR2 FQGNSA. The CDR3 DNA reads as TGTGCCAGCAGCTTATTTAGTGGGACCCAGTACTTC. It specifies CASSLFSGTQYF.

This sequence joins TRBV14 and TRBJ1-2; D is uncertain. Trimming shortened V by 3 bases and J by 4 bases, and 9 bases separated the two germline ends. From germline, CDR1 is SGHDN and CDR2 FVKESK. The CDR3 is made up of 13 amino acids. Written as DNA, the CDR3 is TGTGCCAGCAGCCAGAGGGCAGGCTATGGCTACACCTTC. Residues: CASSQRAGYGYTF.

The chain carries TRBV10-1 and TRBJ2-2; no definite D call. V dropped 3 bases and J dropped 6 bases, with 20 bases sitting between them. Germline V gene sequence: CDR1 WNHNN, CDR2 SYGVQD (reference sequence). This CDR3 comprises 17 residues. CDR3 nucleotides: TGCGCCAGCAGTGAATCTCTGGGTGATAAATCGTCCGGGGAGCTGTTTTTT. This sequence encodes CASSESLGDKSSGELFF.

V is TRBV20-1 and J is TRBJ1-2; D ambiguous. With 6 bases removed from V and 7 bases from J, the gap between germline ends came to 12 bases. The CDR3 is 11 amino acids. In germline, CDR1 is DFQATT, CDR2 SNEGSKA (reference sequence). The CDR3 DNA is TGCAGTGCCGAGACCCCAGGTGGCTACACCTTC. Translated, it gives CSAETPGGYTF.

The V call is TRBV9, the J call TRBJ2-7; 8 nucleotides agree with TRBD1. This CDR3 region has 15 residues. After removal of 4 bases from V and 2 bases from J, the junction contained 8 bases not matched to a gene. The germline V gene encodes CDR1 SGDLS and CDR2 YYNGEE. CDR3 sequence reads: CASSPGGRGPYEQYF. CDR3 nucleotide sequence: TGTGCCAGCAGCCCCGGCGGCAGGGGGCCCTACGAGCAGTACTTC.

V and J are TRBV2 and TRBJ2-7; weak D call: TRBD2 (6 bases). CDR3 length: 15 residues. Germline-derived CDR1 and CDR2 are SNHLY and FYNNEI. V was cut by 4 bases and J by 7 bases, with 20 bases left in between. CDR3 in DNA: TGTGCCAGCAGTGTCCGCGGGGCCATGGCTGGAGAGCAGTACTTC. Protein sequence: CASSVRGAMAGEQYF.

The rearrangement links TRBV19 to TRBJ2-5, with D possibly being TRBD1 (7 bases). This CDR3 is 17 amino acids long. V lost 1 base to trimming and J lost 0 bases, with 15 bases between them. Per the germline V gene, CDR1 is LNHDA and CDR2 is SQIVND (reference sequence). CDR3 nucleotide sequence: TGTGCCAGTAGTATAGGGTCAGGGGGGCCGAACCAAGAGACCCAGTACTTC. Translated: CASSIGSGGPNQETQYF.

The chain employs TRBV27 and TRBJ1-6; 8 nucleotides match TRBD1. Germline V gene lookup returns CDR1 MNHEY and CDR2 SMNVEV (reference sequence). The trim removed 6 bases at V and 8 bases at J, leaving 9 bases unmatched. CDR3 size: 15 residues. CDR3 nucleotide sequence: TGTGCCAGCAGCAGCAGGGGGCGCCTCGATTCACCCCTCCACTTT. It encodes CASSSRGRLDSPLHF.

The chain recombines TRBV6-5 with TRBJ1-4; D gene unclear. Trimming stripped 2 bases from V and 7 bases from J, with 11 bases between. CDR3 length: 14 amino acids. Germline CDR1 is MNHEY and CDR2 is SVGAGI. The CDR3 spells CASSYGRQVEKLFF. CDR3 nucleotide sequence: TGTGCCAGCAGTTACGGGCGACAAGTTGAAAAACTGTTTTTT.

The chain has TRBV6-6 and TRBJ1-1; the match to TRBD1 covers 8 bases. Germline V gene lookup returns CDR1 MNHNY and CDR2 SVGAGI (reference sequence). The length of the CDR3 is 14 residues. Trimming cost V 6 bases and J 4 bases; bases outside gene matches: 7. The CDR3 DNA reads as TGTGCCAGCAGGCCCGGACAGGGAGGCACTGAAGCTTTCTTT. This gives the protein CASRPGQGGTEAFF.

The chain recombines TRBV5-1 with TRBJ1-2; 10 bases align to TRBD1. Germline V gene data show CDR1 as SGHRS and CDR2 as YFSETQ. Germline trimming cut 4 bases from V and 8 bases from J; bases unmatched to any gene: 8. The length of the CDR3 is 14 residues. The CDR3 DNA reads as TGCGCCAGCAGCCCCTCCGGACAGGGGGACGGCTACACCTTC. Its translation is CASSPSGQGDGYTF.

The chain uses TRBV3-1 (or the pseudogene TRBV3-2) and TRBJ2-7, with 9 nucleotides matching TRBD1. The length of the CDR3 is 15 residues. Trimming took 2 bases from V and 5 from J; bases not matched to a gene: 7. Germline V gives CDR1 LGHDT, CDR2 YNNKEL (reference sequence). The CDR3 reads CASSQPGQGLHEQYF. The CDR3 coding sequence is TGTGCCAGCAGCCAACCGGGACAGGGTCTCCACGAGCAGTACTTC.

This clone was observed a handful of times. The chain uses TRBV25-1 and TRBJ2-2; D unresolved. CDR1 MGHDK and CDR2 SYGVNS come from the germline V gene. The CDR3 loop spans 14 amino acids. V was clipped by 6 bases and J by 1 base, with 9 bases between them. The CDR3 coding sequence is TGTGCCAGCAGATACGGAATGAACACCGGGGAGCTGTTTTTT. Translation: CASRYGMNTGELFF. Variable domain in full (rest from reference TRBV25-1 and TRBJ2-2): EADIYQTPRYLVIGTGKKITLECSQTMGHDKMYWYQQDPGMELHLIHYSYGVNSTEKGDLSSESTVSRIRTEHFPLTLESARPSHTSQYLCASRYGMNTGELFFGEGSRLTVL.

The CDR3 coding sequence is TGCAGCGTTAACTCCGGGACAGGGGGTAGCAATGAGCAGTTCTTC. This translates into CSVNSGTGGSNEQFF. This chain uses TRBV29-1 with TRBJ2-1, with 11 nucleotides matching TRBD1. The V gene's germline CDR1 is SQVTM and CDR2 ANQGSEA. The CDR3 covers 15 residues. Trimming removed 5 bases from V and 6 bases from J; junction bases left unmatched: 9.

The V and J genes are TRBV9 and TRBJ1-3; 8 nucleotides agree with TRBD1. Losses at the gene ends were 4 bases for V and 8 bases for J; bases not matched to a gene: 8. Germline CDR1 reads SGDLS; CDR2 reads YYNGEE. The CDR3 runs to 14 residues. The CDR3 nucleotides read TGTGCCAGCAGCACCAGGGGGCAAGCGCACACCATATATTTT. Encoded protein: CASSTRGQAHTIYF.

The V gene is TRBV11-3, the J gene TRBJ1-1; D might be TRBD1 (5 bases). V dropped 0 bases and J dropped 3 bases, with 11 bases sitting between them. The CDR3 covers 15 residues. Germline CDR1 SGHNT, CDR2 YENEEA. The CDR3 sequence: CASSLDQGPDTEAFF. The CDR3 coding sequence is TGTGCCAGCAGCTTAGATCAGGGACCCGACACTGAAGCTTTCTTT.

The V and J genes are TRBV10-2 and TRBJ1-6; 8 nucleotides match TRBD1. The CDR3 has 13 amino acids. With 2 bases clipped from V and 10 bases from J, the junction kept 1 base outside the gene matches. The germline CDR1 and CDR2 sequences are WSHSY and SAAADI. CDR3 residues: CASSEDRGSPLHF. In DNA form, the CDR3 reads TGCGCCAGCAGTGAGGACAGGGGCTCACCCCTCCACTTT.

CDR3 in DNA: TGTGCCAGCAGCGTAGGGGTGGTAGGACTGGAAGCTTTCTTT. It yields the protein CASSVGVVGLEAFF. The chain employs TRBV9 and TRBJ1-1; D gene ambiguous. Germline assignment: CDR1 SGDLS and CDR2 YYNGEE. Between the trimmed V and J ends, which lost 0 bases and 8 bases, there was a span of 14 bases. The CDR3 sequence is 14 residues long. The full variable domain, rest sourced from reference TRBV9 and TRBJ1-1, is DSGVTQTPKHLITATGQRVTLRCSPRSGDLSVYWYQQSLDQGLQFLIQYYNGEERAKGNILERFSAQQFPDLHSELNLSSLELGDSALYFCASSVGVVGLEAFFGQGTRLTVV.

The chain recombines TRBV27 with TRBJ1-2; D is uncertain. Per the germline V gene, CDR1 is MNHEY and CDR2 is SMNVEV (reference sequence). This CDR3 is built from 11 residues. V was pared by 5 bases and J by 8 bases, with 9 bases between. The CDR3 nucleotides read TGTGCCAGCAGTGGGAACGAGGGCTACACCTTC. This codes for CASSGNEGYTF.